This paragraph covers one T cell receptor (beta chain) sequence. What it recognizes is unknown. Here immunoSEQ multiplex PCR was the method, and the copy in TCRdb shows in-frame clones only, minus some. The data hold more than 4,000 clones, with roughly 38% observed a single time. These data belong to a study of T cells in localized non-small cell lung cancer. Study-level findings and limits: There was an association of higher blood T cell density with longer overall survival.

This specimen consisted of lung tumor tissue, obtained before any cancer treatment. The receptor was derived from a woman aged 35-70 years with stage I lung adenocarcinoma.

For the CDR3, the DNA is TGTGCCAGCAGCGGTCGGACAGGGGGACAGACCCAGTACTTC. It is translated as CASSGRTGGQTQYF. This sequence joins TRBV11-3 and TRBJ2-5, with 10 bases identical to TRBD1. Trimming took 5 bases from V and 6 from J; bases not matched to a gene: 6. Germline CDR1 is SGHNT and CDR2 is YENEEA. This CDR3 spans 14 amino acids.